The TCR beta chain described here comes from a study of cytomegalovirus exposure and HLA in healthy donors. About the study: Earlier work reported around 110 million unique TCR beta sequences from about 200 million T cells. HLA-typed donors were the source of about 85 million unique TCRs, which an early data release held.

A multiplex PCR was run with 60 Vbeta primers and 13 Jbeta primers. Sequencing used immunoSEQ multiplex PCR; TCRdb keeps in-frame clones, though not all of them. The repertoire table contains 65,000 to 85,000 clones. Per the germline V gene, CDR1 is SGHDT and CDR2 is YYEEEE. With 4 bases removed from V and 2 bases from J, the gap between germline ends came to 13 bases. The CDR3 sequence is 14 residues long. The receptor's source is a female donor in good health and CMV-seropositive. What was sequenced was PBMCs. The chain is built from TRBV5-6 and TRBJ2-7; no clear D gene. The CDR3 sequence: CASSTLTQPYEQYF. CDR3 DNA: TGTGCCAGCAGCACGCTGACACAACCCTACGAGCAGTACTTC.